Here is one T cell receptor (beta chain) with its context. Antigen unknown. The data were obtained in a study of Ad26.COV2.S vaccination and SARS-CoV-2 variants. Study conclusions and caveats: Estimates derived from TCR breadth and depth analyses may have underestimated total T cell responses. Compared with placebo recipients, vaccine recipients had higher spike-specific TCR breadth. Non-spike TCR breadth showed similarity between vaccine and placebo recipients.

Libraries were prepared by immunoSEQ multiplex PCR; TCRdb keeps only in-frame clonotypes and omits some of them. The sample lists over 110,000 clones, 86% occurring once. The source of this sequence is a human donor who had recovered from COVID-19. The source was peripheral blood, collected after recovery from COVID-19.

CDR3 in amino acids: CASSFPRSGANVLTF. CDR3 sequence (DNA): TGTGCCAGCAGCTTTCCCCGTTCTGGGGCCAACGTCCTGACTTTC. The chain uses TRBV5-5 and TRBJ2-6; D ambiguous. Germline CDR1 reads SGHKS; CDR2 reads YYEKEE (reference sequence). This CDR3 is 15 amino acids long. The V gene lost 2 bases and the J gene lost 1 base, with 7 bases spanning the gap.